Reported below is one T cell receptor (beta chain). This entry belongs to a study of shared T cell receptors in the human thymus. The assay was immunoSEQ multiplex PCR, and TCRdb's table has in-frame clones only and misses some. The repertoire has about 500,000 clones, 78% of them found once; the top ten carry about 0.014%. The CDR3 has 16 amino acids. With 6 bases clipped from V and 4 bases from J, the junction kept 10 bases outside the gene matches. CDR1 KGHSH and CDR2 LQKENI come from the germline V gene. The data also belong to a second study, concerning human thymus T cells. This second study says: Donors were healthy Finnish infants having corrective surgery for congenital heart defects. Resections from corrective heart surgery provided thymus tissue. Related research described strongly overlapping thymic repertoires in unrelated people.

The receptor was derived from a boy younger than two with a congenital heart defect. The chain uses TRBV18 and TRBJ2-2; 8 nucleotides match TRBD2. The sequenced material came from thymocytes. CDR3 in amino acids: CASSFSGGRGTGELFF. The CDR3 DNA sequence: TGTGCCAGCTCTTTCAGCGGGGGACGGGGCACCGGGGAGCTGTTTTTT.